These 20 T cell receptor beta chains were sequenced from one sample in a study of shared clonotypes between healthy human individuals. Only in-frame clones appear in the TCRdb table, and some are missing; sequencing was by immunoSEQ multiplex PCR. The sample lists millions of clones, more than 85% occurring once. It was CD45RO-negative cells, positively selected for CCR7, that made up naive CD8 cells, with terminally differentiated effector memory CD45RA+ cells excluded. The sample was naive CD8+ T cells from PBMCs. These receptors were collected from a man between 18 and 35 years old in good health. Some clones in this sample may be carry-over from other donors' samples.

The chain recombines TRBV11-1 with TRBJ2-7, with 7 bases identical to TRBD1. CDR1 is SGHAT, CDR2 FQDESV, per germline (reference sequence). V lost 4 bases, J lost 2 bases, and 2 bases stayed unmatched. The CDR3 length is 13 residues. The CDR3 sequence is CASSSGQPYEQYF. The CDR3 DNA follows: TGTGCCAGCAGCTCGGGACAGCCCTACGAGCAGTACTTC.

This sequence joins TRBV4-1 and TRBJ2-5; D unclear. The germline V and J ends were trimmed by 1 base and 4 bases, with 19 bases remaining between them. Germline assignment: CDR1 MGHRA and CDR2 YSYEKL. The CDR3 sequence is 17 residues long. This CDR3 is CASSQVVGVSVLETQYF. CDR3 sequence (DNA): TGCGCCAGCAGCCAAGTGGTCGGCGTCAGCGTTCTAGAGACCCAGTACTTC.

The rearrangement links TRBV7-9 to TRBJ2-4; the D call may be TRBD1 or TRBD2 (7 bases each). V was shortened by 4 bases and J by 5 bases, with 18 bases between the two germline ends. CDR3 size: 16 residues. The V gene's germline CDR1 is SEHNR and CDR2 FQNEAQ (reference sequence). CDR3 region: CASSSRGGRVQNIQYF. The CDR3 bases are TGTGCCAGCAGCTCCAGGGGGGGCAGGGTTCAAAACATTCAGTACTTC.

This clone showed up just once. J is TRBJ2-1 and V is TRBV27, with 14 bases that match TRBD2. V was clipped by 3 bases and J by 5 bases; unmatched bases: 6. The germline V gene has CDR1 MNHEY and CDR2 SMNVEV (reference sequence). The CDR3 extends over 17 amino acids. CDR3 sequence reads: CASSFRLAGGPDNEQFF. The CDR3 DNA is TGTGCCAGCAGTTTCAGACTAGCGGGAGGGCCGGACAATGAGCAGTTCTTC.

Only one count was recorded for this clone. Other DNA sequences of this sample code for an identical CDR3. The chain employs TRBV6-6 and TRBJ2-7; 12 bases align to TRBD2. The ends lost 6 bases at V and 1 base at J; junction bases unmatched: 4. This CDR3 has 15 amino acids. Germline V CDR1 and CDR2: MNHNY, SVGAGI (reference sequence). CDR3 sequence reads: CASSTGLAGSYEQYF. The CDR3 DNA follows: TGTGCCAGCAGCACGGGACTAGCGGGTTCCTACGAGCAGTACTTC.

The CDR3, as DNA: TGTGCCTGGAGTGCTATCCAGGGGGTATACAATGAGCAGTTCTTC. Amino acids: CAWSAIQGVYNEQFF. The rearrangement joins TRBV30 to TRBJ2-1, with 7 bases lining up with TRBD1. CDR1 and CDR2 (germline): GTSNPN, SVGIG (reference sequence). The V and J ends lost 1 base and 4 bases, in that order; junction bases with no gene match: 7. The CDR3 spans 15 residues.

V gene TRBV9 combines with J gene TRBJ2-7; maybe TRBD2 (6 bases). The germline CDR1 and CDR2 sequences are SGDLS and YYNGEE. Trimming removed 0 bases from V and 4 bases from J, with 14 bases in between. This CDR3 spans 15 amino acids. DNA for the CDR3: TGTGCCAGCAGCGTAGGCGGGGTTACTACATACGAGCAGTACTTC. Protein product: CASSVGGVTTYEQYF.

The chain links TRBV11-2 to TRBJ2-7; D is unclear. There are 16 residues in the CDR3. Germline assignment: CDR1 SGHAT and CDR2 FQNNGV. Trimming took 2 bases from V and 7 from J, leaving 21 bases between them. In DNA form, the CDR3 reads TGTGCCAGCAGCTTATCACGATCTCCCTCCTTTGAAGAGCAGTACTTC. This sequence encodes CASSLSRSPSFEEQYF.

J is TRBJ2-7 and V is TRBV27, with a weak D call TRBD2 (7 bases). Germline V gives CDR1 MNHEY, CDR2 SMNVEV (reference sequence). This CDR3 is 15 amino acids long. V lost 7 bases to trimming and J lost 2 bases, with 18 bases between them. CDR3 sequence reads: CASKSGTSRTYEQYF. CDR3 coding DNA: TGTGCCAGCAAGAGCGGGACAAGCCGTACCTACGAGCAGTACTTC.

This clone was observed a handful of times. At the DNA level, this CDR3 is encoded by other sequences in the same sample as well. The genes are TRBV27 and TRBJ1-1; no clear D. Trimming left V 3 bases short and J 0 bases short, with 5 bases between. The germline V gene has CDR1 MNHEY and CDR2 SMNVEV (reference sequence). The CDR3 totals 13 residues. The CDR3 protein is CASSLLMNTEAFF. The DNA of the CDR3 is TGTGCCAGCAGTTTGTTGATGAACACTGAAGCTTTCTTT.

The CDR3: CASSQVVGIGYEQYF. The CDR3 region has the DNA TGTGCCAGCAGCCAAGTCGTTGGGATTGGCTACGAGCAGTACTTC. V and J are TRBV14 and TRBJ2-7, with D uncertain. Germline CDR1 SGHDN, CDR2 FVKESK. The germline V and J ends were trimmed by 1 base and 3 bases, with 13 bases remaining between them. The CDR3 runs 15 residues.

The rearrangement joins TRBV7-9 to TRBJ2-3, with TRBD1 as a possible D gene (5 bases). Per germline, CDR1 SEHNR and CDR2 FQNEAQ (reference sequence). The CDR3 contains 15 residues. V shed 1 base and J shed 3 bases, with 11 bases lying between them. The CDR3 sequence: CASSLVQGETDTQYF. The CDR3 bases are TGTGCCAGCAGCTTAGTTCAGGGTGAGACAGATACGCAGTATTTT.

The rearrangement joins TRBV27 to TRBJ2-3, with 9 bases matching TRBD1. Germline trimming cut 4 bases from V and 1 base from J; bases unmatched to any gene: 6. The germline V gene has CDR1 MNHEY and CDR2 SMNVEV (reference sequence). The CDR3 spans 16 residues. CDR3 residues: CASSYLWTGGTDTQYF. Here the CDR3 DNA reads TGTGCCAGCAGTTACCTATGGACAGGGGGCACAGATACGCAGTATTTT.

With regard to this clone: This CDR3 is also generated by other DNA sequences in the sample. The chain employs TRBV27 and TRBJ1-2; TRBD1 aligns across 8 bases. There are 13 residues in the CDR3. The V gene end was trimmed by 3 bases and the J gene end by 8 bases; junction bases not matched to a gene: 5. Germline-derived CDR1 and CDR2 are MNHEY and SMNVEV (reference sequence). The CDR3 bases are TGTGCCAGCAGTTTTTCGACAGGGGTCGGCTACACCTTC. This encodes CASSFSTGVGYTF.

This rearrangement joins TRBV4-1 to TRBJ1-1, with TRBD1 identical over 10 bases. J lost 1 base, V lost 0 bases, and 8 bases had no gene match. Germline CDR1 MGHRA, CDR2 YSYEKL. This CDR3 spans 18 amino acids. The CDR3 reads CASSQDPDRGPGNTEAFF. In DNA form, the CDR3 reads TGCGCCAGCAGCCAAGACCCCGACAGGGGGCCGGGGAACACTGAAGCTTTCTTT.

The gene calls are TRBV27 and TRBJ2-7; 7 nucleotides agree with TRBD2. Trimming cost V 1 base and J 6 bases; bases outside gene matches: 6. This CDR3 is 14 amino acids long. Germline values: CDR1 MNHEY, CDR2 SMNVEV (reference sequence). CDR3 DNA: TGTGCCAGCAGTTTATTGGGAGGGACGGGCGAGCAGTACTTC. Translated: CASSLLGGTGEQYF.

This clone was seen once. The CDR3 region has the DNA TGTGCCAGCAGAGCGGGACTAGCGGGAGTCTACGAGCAGTACTTC. It yields the protein CASRAGLAGVYEQYF. The chain recombines TRBV28 with TRBJ2-7, with 14 nucleotides matching TRBD2. Germline V gene data show CDR1 as MDHEN and CDR2 as SYDVKM. This CDR3 comprises 15 residues. The ends lost 6 bases at V and 3 bases at J; junction bases unmatched: 4.

The chain links TRBV4-2 to TRBJ2-1, with TRBD2 matching over 13 bases. CDR3 length: 15 amino acids. Trimming cost V 5 bases and J 5 bases; bases outside gene matches: 3. Germline V gene lookup returns CDR1 LGHNA and CDR2 YNFKEQ. The CDR3 loop reads CASSWGLAGHNEQFF. The CDR3 DNA sequence: TGTGCCAGCAGCTGGGGACTAGCGGGACACAATGAGCAGTTCTTC.

This chain uses TRBV7-7 with TRBJ2-2, with unresolved D. The germline V gene encodes CDR1 SSHAT and CDR2 FNYEAQ (reference sequence). V lost 1 base and J lost 5, with 8 bases in between. The CDR3 runs to 14 residues. In DNA, the CDR3 is TGTGCCAGCAGCTTAGGGGTCGAAACCGGGGAGCTGTTTTTT. Its translation is CASSLGVETGELFF.

This clone was seen only once. This sample also contains other DNA sequences that code for the same CDR3. The chain is built from TRBV4-3 and TRBJ1-5, with D perhaps TRBD1 (5 bases). The CDR3 is 14 residues long. Per germline, CDR1 LGHNA and CDR2 YSLEER. V lost 0 bases and J 6 bases, leaving 9 bases between the germline ends. The CDR3 DNA reads as TGCGCCAGCAGCCAAGATCCAGGGAGTCAGCCCCAGCATTTT. Encoded protein: CASSQDPGSQPQHF.